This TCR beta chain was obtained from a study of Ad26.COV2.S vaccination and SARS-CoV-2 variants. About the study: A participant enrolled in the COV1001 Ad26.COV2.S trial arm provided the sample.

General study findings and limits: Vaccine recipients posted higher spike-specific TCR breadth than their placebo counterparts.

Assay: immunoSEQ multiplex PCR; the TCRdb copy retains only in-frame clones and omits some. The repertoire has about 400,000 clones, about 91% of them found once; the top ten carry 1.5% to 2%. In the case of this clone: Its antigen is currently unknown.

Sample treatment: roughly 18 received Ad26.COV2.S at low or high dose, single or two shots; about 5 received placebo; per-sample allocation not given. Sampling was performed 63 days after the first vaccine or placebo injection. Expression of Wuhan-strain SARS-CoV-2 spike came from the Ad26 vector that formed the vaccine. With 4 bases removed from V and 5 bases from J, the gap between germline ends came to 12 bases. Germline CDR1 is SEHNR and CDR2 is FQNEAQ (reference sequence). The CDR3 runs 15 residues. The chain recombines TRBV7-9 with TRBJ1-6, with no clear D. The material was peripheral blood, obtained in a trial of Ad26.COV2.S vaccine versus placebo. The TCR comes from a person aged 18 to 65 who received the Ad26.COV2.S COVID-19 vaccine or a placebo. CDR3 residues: CASSSGLRNNSPLHF. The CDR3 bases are TGTGCCAGCAGCTCCGGACTGAGAAATAATTCACCCCTCCACTTT.